This TCR beta chain stems from a study of blood T cell repertoires in COVID-19 (dated by TCRdb to about 2020). At the level of the whole study: Samples from collaborators originated in the United States, Italy and Spain and spanned both the acute and convalescent phases of COVID-19. The material from the prospective study consisted of cDNA or gDNA derived from T cells, B-cell-depleted T cells, or PBMCs. Deeply sampled blood TCRbeta repertoires from subjects exposed to, actively infected with, or recovered from COVID-19 were included in the dataset. The repertoires were released in a freely available public database intended as a resource for research on the immune response to SARS-CoV-2. Samples were obtained from the ongoing ImmuneRACE study (first 160 participants) and from 1,254 subjects provided by 6 global collaborators. Nearly every sample came with metadata listing a de-identified subject ID, COVID-19 status, age in years and sex. HLA class I and class II types, where available, came from metadata supplied by the sample provider rather than from assay-based typing. General study outcomes and caveats: The quantity of clinical and demographic metadata differed by source and by participant and was supplied without curation.

About this clone itself: Its target antigen remains unknown. No much larger clone is present one base from it, and per-base qualities are unavailable.

The immunoSEQ Assay, a bias-controlled multiplex PCR, was used to amplify TCRbeta CDR3 regions from genomic DNA. Regarding the original processing steps: Within the assay, amplification of reference gene primers was used to estimate how many nucleated cells each sample contained. To quantify the absolute abundance of each unique TCRbeta CDR3 rearrangement, sequence reads were collapsed and filtered. For each sample, productive Simpson clonality was calculated as the square root of Simpson's diversity index over productive rearrangements. TCRdb retrieved this table from immuneACCESS and kept in-frame rearrangements only. Not all clones are present; in checked studies, unresolved V genes account for under half, and no reason is known for the remainder. V, J and clone size are those of that table, while D and trimming were read from the DNA. The sample table lists about 240,000 clones, over 80% of them with a count of one. The top ten clones comprise 2.5% to 3% of the sample.

The germline ends are 9 bases apart after V is trimmed by 3 bases and J by 0 bases. CDR1 and CDR2 are drawn from the germline V gene: SQVTM, ANQGSEA. From its cysteine to its phenylalanine, the CDR3 spans 14 amino acids. Of all the DNA, just the CDR3 is kept, 42 bases in frame from base 1. Participants in the prospective study were enrolled through a virtual design, were aged roughly 18 to 100 years, and lived in approximately 25 United States geographic areas. Cohort assignment in the prospective study relied on participant-reported clinical history from a screening survey and a study questionnaire. In the prospective study, whole blood, serum and a nasopharyngeal or oropharyngeal swab were collected from each participant by mobile phlebotomists. Participants in the prospective study had the option to provide additional blood draws and questionnaires over a roughly 2-month period. Prospective study blood samples were shipped either frozen or at room temperature before DNA extraction.

This TCR came from a woman in her 30s with acute COVID-19. The sample was PBMCs or T cells enriched from blood (not recorded which). The sequence links TRBV29-1 to TRBJ1-3; the D gene is not confidently resolved. The DNA reads as follows: TGCAGCGTTGAGGGAGAGAACTCTGGAAACACCATATATTTT. The translation is CSVEGENSGNTIYF.